The text below deals with one TCR beta chain. Generated by immunoSEQ multiplex PCR, the TCRdb table keeps only in-frame clones and is missing some. The repertoire holds roughly 73,000 clones, with roughly 85% as singletons. The V end was cut by 3 bases, the J end by 2 bases, with 13 bases between. Germline CDR1 is LGHNA and CDR2 is YNFKEQ. The CDR3 spans 15 residues. This record belongs to a study of blood T cell repertoires in COVID-19. Looking at the study overall: COVID-19 samples collected from the United States, Italy and Spain covered acute and convalescent phases.

This TCR derives from a woman aged 55 to 70 with acute or convalescent COVID-19. This chain joins TRBV4-2 and TRBJ1-2, with a weak D call TRBD1 (5 bases). Sequencing input: peripheral blood. Here the CDR3 DNA reads TGTGCCAGCAGCCAGACGACAGCCGGGAACTATGGCTACACCTTC. Protein: CASSQTTAGNYGYTF.